This TCR beta chain was recovered during a study of blood T cell repertoires in COVID-19. Across the study: PBMCs, B-cell-depleted T cells, or T cells provided the cDNA or gDNA that made up the material.

This clone was observed a single time. Per the original data handling: Estimates of nucleated cell counts were drawn from the amplification of reference gene primers. Produced via immunoSEQ multiplex PCR; TCRdb's table is partial and in-frame only. V, J and clone size reflect that table, while D and trimming were determined from the DNA. The table has 200,000 to 250,000 clones, roughly 88% seen once. The V gene end was trimmed by 4 bases and the J gene end by 7 bases; junction bases not matched to a gene: 9. Germline lookup yields CDR1 MNHEY and CDR2 SVGEGT. The CDR3 totals 16 residues. Sequenced: peripheral blood. V gene TRBV6-2 or TRBV6-3 combines with J gene TRBJ1-6; 8 nucleotides align to TRBD1. This TCR was sampled from a woman under 40 with COVID-19, enrolled during active disease. CDR3 sequence reads: CASSSRGQGGNSPLHF. The CDR3 region has the DNA TGTGCCAGCAGTTCCAGAGGACAGGGTGGAAATTCACCCCTCCACTTT.